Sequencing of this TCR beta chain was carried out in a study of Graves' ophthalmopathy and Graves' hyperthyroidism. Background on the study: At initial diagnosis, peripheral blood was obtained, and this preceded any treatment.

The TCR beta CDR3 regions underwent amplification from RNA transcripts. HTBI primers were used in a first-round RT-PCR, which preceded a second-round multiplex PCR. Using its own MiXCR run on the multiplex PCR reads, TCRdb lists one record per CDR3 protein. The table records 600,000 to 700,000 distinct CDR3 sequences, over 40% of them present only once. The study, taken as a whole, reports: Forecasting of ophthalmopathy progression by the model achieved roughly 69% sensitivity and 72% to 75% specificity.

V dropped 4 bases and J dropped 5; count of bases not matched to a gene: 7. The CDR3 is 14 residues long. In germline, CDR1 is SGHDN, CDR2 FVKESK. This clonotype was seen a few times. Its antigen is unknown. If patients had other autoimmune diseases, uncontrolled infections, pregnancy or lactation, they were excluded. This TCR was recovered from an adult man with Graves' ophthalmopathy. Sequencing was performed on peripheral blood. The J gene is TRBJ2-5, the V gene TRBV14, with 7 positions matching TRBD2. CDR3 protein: CASSRGGAGETQYF. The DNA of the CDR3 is TGTGCCAGCAGCCGGGGGGGTGCCGGCGAGACCCAGTACTTC.